This entry features one TCR beta chain sequence. This entry belongs to a study of blood T cell repertoires in COVID-19. Study background: Samples of COVID-19 (acute and convalescent) were obtained from the United States, Italy and Spain. The cDNA or gDNA used as material had been derived from T cells, B-cell-depleted T cells, or PBMCs.

Methods used by the authors: The authors estimated nucleated cell counts from reference gene primer amplification. Repertoires were generated with immunoSEQ multiplex PCR, while TCRdb's copy carries only in-frame clones and drops some. V, J and clone size were drawn from that table, and D and trimming were deduced from the DNA. The sample carries hundreds of thousands of clones, 85% to 90% recorded once. During active infection, Seattle patients enrolled and were then monitored through disease. Germline values: CDR1 MNHEY, CDR2 SMNVEV (reference sequence). The CDR3 has 15 amino acids. Trimming took 8 bases from V and 2 from J; bases not matched to a gene: 9.

This TCR came from a young woman with COVID-19, enrolled during active disease. The specimen was peripheral blood. V usage is TRBV27 and J usage is TRBJ1-5; 7 bases are a match to TRBD1. The CDR3 spells CASWNHRGGNQPQHF. The CDR3 DNA sequence: TGTGCCAGCTGGAATCACAGGGGTGGCAATCAGCCCCAGCATTTT.